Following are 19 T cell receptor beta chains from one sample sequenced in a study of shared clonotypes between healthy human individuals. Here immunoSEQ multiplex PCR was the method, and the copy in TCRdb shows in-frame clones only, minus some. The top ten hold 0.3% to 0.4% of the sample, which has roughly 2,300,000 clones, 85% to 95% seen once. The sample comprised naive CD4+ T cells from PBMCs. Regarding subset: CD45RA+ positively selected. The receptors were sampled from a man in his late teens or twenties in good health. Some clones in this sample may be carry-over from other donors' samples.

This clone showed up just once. CDR3 sequence (DNA): TGTGCCAGCAGTTTAAGACTAGCGGGAGGAGCCGATACGCAGTATTTT. Its translation: CASSLRLAGGADTQYF. V usage is TRBV6-5 and J usage is TRBJ2-3; 13 positions match TRBD2. The trim removed 4 bases at V and 6 bases at J, leaving 7 bases unmatched. The CDR3 sequence is 16 residues long. Looked up from germline, CDR1 is MNHEY and CDR2 is SVGAGI.

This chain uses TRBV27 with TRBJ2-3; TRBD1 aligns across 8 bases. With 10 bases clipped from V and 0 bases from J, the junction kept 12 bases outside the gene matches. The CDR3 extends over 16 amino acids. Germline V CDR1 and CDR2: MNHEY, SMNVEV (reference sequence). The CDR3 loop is CATIARDRTSTDTQYF. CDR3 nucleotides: TGTGCCACCATTGCCCGGGACAGGACTAGCACAGATACGCAGTATTTT.

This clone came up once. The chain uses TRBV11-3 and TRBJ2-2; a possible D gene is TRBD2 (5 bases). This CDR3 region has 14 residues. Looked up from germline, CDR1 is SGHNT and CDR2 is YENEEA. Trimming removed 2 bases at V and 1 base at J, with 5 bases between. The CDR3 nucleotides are TGTGCCAGCAGCTTACGGGAGAACACCGGGGAGCTGTTTTTT. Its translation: CASSLRENTGELFF.

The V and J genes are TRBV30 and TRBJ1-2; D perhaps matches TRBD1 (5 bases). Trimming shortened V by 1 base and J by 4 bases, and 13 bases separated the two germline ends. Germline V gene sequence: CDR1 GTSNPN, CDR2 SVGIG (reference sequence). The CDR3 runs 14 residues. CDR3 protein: CAWSGGLFGYGYTF. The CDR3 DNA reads TGTGCCTGGAGTGGGGGACTCTTTGGCTATGGCTACACCTTC.

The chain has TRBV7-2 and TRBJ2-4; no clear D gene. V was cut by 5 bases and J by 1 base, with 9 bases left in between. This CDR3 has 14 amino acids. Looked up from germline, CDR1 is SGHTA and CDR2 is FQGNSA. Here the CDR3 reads CASSLQGAKNIQYF. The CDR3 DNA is TGTGCCAGCAGCCTCCAAGGGGCCAAAAACATTCAGTACTTC.

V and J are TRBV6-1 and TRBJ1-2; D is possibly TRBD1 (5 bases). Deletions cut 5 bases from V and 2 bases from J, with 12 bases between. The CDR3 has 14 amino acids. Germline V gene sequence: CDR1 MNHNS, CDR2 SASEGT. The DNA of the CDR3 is TGTGCCAGCAGTCCCTGGGGACGGAACTATGGCTACACCTTC. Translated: CASSPWGRNYGYTF.

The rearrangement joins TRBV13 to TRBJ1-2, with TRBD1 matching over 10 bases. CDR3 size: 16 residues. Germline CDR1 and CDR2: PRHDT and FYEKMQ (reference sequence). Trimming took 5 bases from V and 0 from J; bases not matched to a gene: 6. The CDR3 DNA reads TGTGCCAGCAGCCGGGACAGGGGACCTTCTAACTATGGCTACACCTTC. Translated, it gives CASSRDRGPSNYGYTF.

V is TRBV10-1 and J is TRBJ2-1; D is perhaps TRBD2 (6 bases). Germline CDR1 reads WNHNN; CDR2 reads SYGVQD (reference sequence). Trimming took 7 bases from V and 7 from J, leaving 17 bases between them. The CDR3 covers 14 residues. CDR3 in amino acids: CASKEELGTNEQFF. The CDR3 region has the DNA TGCGCCAGCAAGGAGGAATTGGGGACTAATGAGCAGTTCTTC.

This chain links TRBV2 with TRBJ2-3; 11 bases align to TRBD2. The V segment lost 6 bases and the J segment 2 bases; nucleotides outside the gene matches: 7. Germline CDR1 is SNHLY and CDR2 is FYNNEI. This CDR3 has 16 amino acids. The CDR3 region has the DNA TGTGCCAGCAGACGACTAGCGGGACGGGTCACAGATACGCAGTATTTT. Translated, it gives CASRRLAGRVTDTQYF.

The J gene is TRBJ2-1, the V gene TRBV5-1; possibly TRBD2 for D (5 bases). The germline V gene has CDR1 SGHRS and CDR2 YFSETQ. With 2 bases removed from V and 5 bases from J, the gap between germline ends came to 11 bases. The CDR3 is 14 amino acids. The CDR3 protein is CASSFFLANNEQFF. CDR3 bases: TGCGCCAGCAGCTTCTTTTTAGCGAACAATGAGCAGTTCTTC.

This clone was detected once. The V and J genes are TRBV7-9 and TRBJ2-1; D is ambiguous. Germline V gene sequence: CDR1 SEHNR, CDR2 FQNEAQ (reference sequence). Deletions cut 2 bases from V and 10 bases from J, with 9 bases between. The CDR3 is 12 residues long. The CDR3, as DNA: TGTGCCAGCAGCTTATTTATTGGCGAGCAGTTCTTC. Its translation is CASSLFIGEQFF.

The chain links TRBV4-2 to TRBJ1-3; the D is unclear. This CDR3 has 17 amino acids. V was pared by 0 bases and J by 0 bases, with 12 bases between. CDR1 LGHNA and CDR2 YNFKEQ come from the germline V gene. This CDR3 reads CASSQDVRGHSGNTIYF. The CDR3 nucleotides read TGTGCCAGCAGCCAAGATGTCCGCGGTCACTCTGGAAACACCATATATTTT.

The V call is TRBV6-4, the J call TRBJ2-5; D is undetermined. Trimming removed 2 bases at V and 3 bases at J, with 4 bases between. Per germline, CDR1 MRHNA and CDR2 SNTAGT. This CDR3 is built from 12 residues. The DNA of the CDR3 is TGTGCCAGCAGTGACACAGAAGAGACCCAGTACTTC. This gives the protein CASSDTEETQYF.

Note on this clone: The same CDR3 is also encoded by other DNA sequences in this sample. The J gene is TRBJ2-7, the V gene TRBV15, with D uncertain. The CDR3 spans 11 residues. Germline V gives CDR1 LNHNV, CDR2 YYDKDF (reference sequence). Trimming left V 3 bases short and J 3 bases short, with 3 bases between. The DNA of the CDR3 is TGTGCCACCAGCAGGAACTACGAGCAGTACTTC. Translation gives CATSRNYEQYF.

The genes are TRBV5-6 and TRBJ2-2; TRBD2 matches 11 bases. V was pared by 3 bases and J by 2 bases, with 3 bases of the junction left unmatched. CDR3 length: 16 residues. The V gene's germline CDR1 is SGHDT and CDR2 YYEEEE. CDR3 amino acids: CASSWGTSGNTGELFF. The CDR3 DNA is TGTGCCAGCAGCTGGGGGACTAGCGGCAACACCGGGGAGCTGTTTTTT.

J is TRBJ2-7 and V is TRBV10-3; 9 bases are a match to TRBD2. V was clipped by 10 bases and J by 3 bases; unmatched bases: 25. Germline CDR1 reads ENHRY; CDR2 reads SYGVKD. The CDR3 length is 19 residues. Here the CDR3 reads CATAAGRLAGEGRGYEQYF. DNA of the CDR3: TGTGCCACCGCGGCAGGGAGGTTAGCGGGAGAGGGTAGAGGCTACGAGCAGTACTTC.

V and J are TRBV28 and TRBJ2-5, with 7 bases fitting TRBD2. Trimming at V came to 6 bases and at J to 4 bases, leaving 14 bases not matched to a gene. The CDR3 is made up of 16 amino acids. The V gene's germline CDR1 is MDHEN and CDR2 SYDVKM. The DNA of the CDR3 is TGTGCCAGCAGGCCCCCCGGGGGGAGGGATCGAGAGACCCAGTACTTC. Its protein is CASRPPGGRDRETQYF.

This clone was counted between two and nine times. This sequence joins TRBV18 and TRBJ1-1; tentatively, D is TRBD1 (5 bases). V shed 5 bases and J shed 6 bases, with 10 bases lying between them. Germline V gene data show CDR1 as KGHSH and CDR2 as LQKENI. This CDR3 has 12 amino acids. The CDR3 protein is CASSMTVPEAFF. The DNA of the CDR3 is TGTGCCAGCTCAATGACAGTCCCTGAAGCTTTCTTT.

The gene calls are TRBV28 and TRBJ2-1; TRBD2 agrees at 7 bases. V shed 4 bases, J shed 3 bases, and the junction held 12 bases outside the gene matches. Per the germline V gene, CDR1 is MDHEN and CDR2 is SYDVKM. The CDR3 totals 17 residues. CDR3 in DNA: TGTGCCAGCAGTTACCCCTCTGCGGGAGCGGGCTACAATGAGCAGTTCTTC. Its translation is CASSYPSAGAGYNEQFF. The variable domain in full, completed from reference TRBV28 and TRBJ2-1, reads DVKVTQSSRYLVKRTGEKVFLECVQDMDHENMFWYRQDPGLGLRLIYFSYDVKMKEKGDIPEGYSVSREKKERFSLILESASTNQTSMYLCASSYPSAGAGYNEQFFGPGTRLTVL.